This T cell receptor (beta chain) was observed in a study of OX40 agonist ivuxolimab in advanced cancers. Study information: Ivuxolimab, an agonist antibody against OX40 (CD134), was given to patients. Checkpoint inhibitors had been given previously to approximately 41% of patients.

Sequenced by immunoSEQ multiplex PCR; TCRdb stores in-frame clones only, minus some. The top ten hold 20% to 30% of the sample, which has about 31,000 clones, around 87% seen once. On this clone itself: Its antigen is not known.

Study-level findings and limits: CD4+ and CD8+ blood T cells expanded clonally by week 6 at 0.1 to 3.0 mg/kg.

Germline V gene lookup returns CDR1 DFQATT and CDR2 SNEGSKA (reference sequence). V lost 0 bases to trimming and J lost 9 bases, with 2 bases between them. This CDR3 has 10 residues. This receptor was obtained from an adult with an advanced solid tumor such as melanoma, head and neck, liver or kidney cancer. Source: CD4+ or CD8+ T cells sorted from blood, taken in a trial of the OX40 agonist ivuxolimab. The V and J genes are TRBV20-1 and TRBJ2-2, with no clear D. The CDR3 nucleotides read TGCAGTGCTAGAGACCGGGAGCTGTTTTTT. Translation: CSARDRELFF.